The 22 T cell receptor beta chains reported below all come from one sample, sequenced in a study of T cell responses to AZD1222 COVID-19 vaccine. TCRdb keeps only in-frame clones here, not all; method: immunoSEQ multiplex PCR. This table holds 150,000 or so clones, around nine tenths found once. Sample: peripheral blood, taken on day 0 of AZD1222 vaccination. Receptors were obtained from an adult in good health.

The chain employs TRBV6-5 and TRBJ1-5; TRBD1 matches 8 bases. The CDR3 runs 13 residues. J lost 6 bases, V lost 6 bases, and 4 bases had no gene match. Looked up from germline, CDR1 is MNHEY and CDR2 is SVGAGI. This CDR3 reads CASSTDRGQPQHF. The CDR3 DNA reads as TGTGCCAGCAGCACAGACAGGGGTCAGCCCCAGCATTTT.

This chain uses TRBV28 with TRBJ2-7, with TRBD2 as a possible D gene (7 bases). Germline values: CDR1 MDHEN, CDR2 SYDVKM. This CDR3 spans 16 amino acids. Trimming left V 2 bases short and J 3 bases short, with 17 bases between. The CDR3 sequence is CASSLPGGPKDYEQYF. DNA for the CDR3: TGTGCCAGCAGTTTACCGGGGGGCCCTAAAGACTACGAGCAGTACTTC.

This rearrangement joins TRBV21-1 to TRBJ1-2. TRBV21-1 is recorded as a pseudogene. This CDR3 contains 16 residues. The CDR3 nucleotides read TGTGCCACCCCAAGGCGGGGGGATAGTTTGAACTATGGCTACACCTTC. Protein product: CATPRRGDSLNYGYTF.

The rearrangement uses TRBV6-5 and TRBJ1-4; 7 nucleotides line up with TRBD1. The trim removed 6 bases at V and 5 bases at J, leaving 9 bases unmatched. Germline CDR1 and CDR2: MNHEY and SVGAGI. The CDR3 has 15 residues. The CDR3 loop is CASSRPGQPNEKLFF. The CDR3 DNA sequence: TGTGCCAGCAGCCGACCGGGACAGCCGAATGAAAAACTGTTTTTT.

The genes are TRBV5-1 and TRBJ1-1; possible D gene TRBD1, 6 bases. The V end lost 2 bases, the J end lost 3 bases, and 11 bases lay between the germline ends. The CDR3 has 14 residues. Germline V gives CDR1 SGHRS, CDR2 YFSETQ. The CDR3 sequence: CASSLGGADTEAFF. CDR3 DNA sequence: TGCGCCAGCAGCTTAGGGGGGGCGGACACTGAAGCTTTCTTT.

The V gene is TRBV4-3, the J gene TRBJ2-7; 10 bases line up with TRBD2. The CDR3 loop spans 15 amino acids. Germline CDR1 LGHNA, CDR2 YSLEER. The trim removed 1 base at V and 5 bases at J, leaving 5 bases unmatched. CDR3 protein: CASSQALAGVNEQYF. CDR3 nucleotide sequence: TGCGCCAGCAGCCAAGCTCTAGCGGGAGTCAACGAGCAGTACTTC.

The gene calls are TRBV6-5 and TRBJ1-2; 8 nucleotides line up with TRBD1. This CDR3 has 14 residues. Per germline, CDR1 MNHEY and CDR2 SVGAGI. V gave up 6 bases and J gave up 8 bases; unmatched junction bases: 11. The CDR3 loop is CASSSPQGAWGYTF. In DNA, the CDR3 is TGTGCCAGCAGCTCCCCCCAGGGGGCTTGGGGCTACACCTTC.

The V gene is TRBV10-3, the J gene TRBJ2-3, with D possibly TRBD2 on 6 matching bases. Germline loops: CDR1 ENHRY, CDR2 SYGVKD. V was shortened by 8 bases and J by 4 bases, with 7 bases between the two germline ends. This CDR3 spans 11 amino acids. The CDR3 here is CAIGEADTQYF. The CDR3 DNA is TGTGCCATCGGGGAGGCAGATACGCAGTATTTT.

Written as DNA, the CDR3 is TGCGCCAGCAGCCCTCGACAGGGGCAGGGGTACGAGCAGTACTTC. As protein: CASSPRQGQGYEQYF. The chain carries TRBV4-1 and TRBJ2-7, with 8 nucleotides matching TRBD1. The ends lost 4 bases at V and 4 bases at J; junction bases unmatched: 9. This CDR3 contains 15 residues. Looked up from germline, CDR1 is MGHRA and CDR2 is YSYEKL.

The V call is TRBV24-1, the J call TRBJ2-2; D is possibly TRBD2 (5 bases). The CDR3 contains 23 residues. Germline CDR1 and CDR2: KGHDR and SFDVKD. V was shortened by 0 bases and J by 0 bases, with 28 bases between the two germline ends. For the CDR3, the DNA is TGTGCCACCAGTGATTTGCCCATAAGGAGCGGCCTAAGAAGAAGGGCGAACACCGGGGAGCTGTTTTTT. Protein: CATSDLPIRSGLRRRANTGELFF.

The J gene is TRBJ2-7, the V gene TRBV7-2, with D possibly matching TRBD1 (6 bases). Germline V gene data show CDR1 as SGHTA and CDR2 as FQGNSA. The V gene lost 3 bases and the J gene lost 1 base, with 10 bases spanning the gap. The CDR3 extends over 14 amino acids. CDR3 sequence (DNA): TGTGCCAGCAGCTTCTACGGACAGTCCTACGAGCAGTACTTC. Amino acid sequence: CASSFYGQSYEQYF.

V usage is TRBV10-1 and J usage is TRBJ2-1, with TRBD1 matching 7 bases. In germline, CDR1 is WNHNN, CDR2 SYGVQD (reference sequence). The CDR3 is made up of 12 amino acids. J lost 10 bases, V lost 5 bases, and 5 bases had no gene match. This CDR3 is CASSLGGLEQFF. The CDR3 coding sequence is TGCGCCAGCAGTCTAGGGGGCCTGGAGCAGTTCTTC.

The J gene is TRBJ2-3, the V gene TRBV5-4, with D possibly TRBD2 on 5 matching bases. There are 15 residues in the CDR3. Trimming pared 1 base from V and 1 base from J, leaving 10 bases between. In germline, CDR1 is SGHNT, CDR2 YYREEE (reference sequence). The CDR3 DNA follows: TGTGCCAGCAGCTTGCCGGGAATAGGCACAGATACGCAGTATTTT. Amino acids: CASSLPGIGTDTQYF. The whole variable domain, filled in from reference TRBV5-4 and TRBJ2-3, reads ETGVTQSPTHLIKTRGQQVTLRCSSQSGHNTVSWYQQALGQGPQFIFQYYREEENGRGNFPPRFSGLQFPNYSSELNVNALELDDSALYLCASSLPGIGTDTQYFGPGTRLTVL.

The genes are TRBV11-2 and TRBJ2-2; D is possibly TRBD2 (7 bases). V was shortened by 5 bases and J by 5 bases, with 12 bases between the two germline ends. CDR3 length equals 14 residues. CDR1 is SGHAT, CDR2 FQNNGV, per germline. The CDR3 spells CASSTGRGTGELFF. CDR3 coding DNA: TGTGCCAGCAGCACAGGGCGGGGGACCGGGGAGCTGTTTTTT.

The chain recombines TRBV11-3 with TRBJ2-2, with D possibly TRBD1 on 6 matching bases. Germline V gives CDR1 SGHNT, CDR2 YENEEA. Between the trimmed V and J ends, which lost 5 bases and 6 bases, there was a span of 16 bases. This CDR3 comprises 15 residues. In DNA form, the CDR3 reads TGTGCCAGCAGCACCGGGGTTGCAGGGGCCGGGGAGCTGTTTTTT. Amino acid sequence: CASSTGVAGAGELFF.

The chain uses TRBV9 and TRBJ1-1; D is perhaps TRBD1 (5 bases). The CDR3 sequence is 16 residues long. CDR1 and CDR2 from the germline V gene are SGDLS and YYNGEE. Trimming cost V 0 bases and J 4 bases, with 16 bases left between them. CDR3 residues: CASSVEGKGRGTEAFF. The CDR3 DNA sequence: TGTGCCAGCAGCGTAGAAGGAAAGGGGAGGGGCACTGAAGCTTTCTTT.

This chain joins TRBV29-1 and TRBJ1-1; maybe TRBD1 (6 bases). The germline CDR1 and CDR2 sequences are SQVTM and ANQGSEA. Trimming shortened V by 7 bases and J by 7 bases, and 13 bases separated the two germline ends. The CDR3 spans 11 residues. CDR3 nucleotide sequence: TGCAGCGCCGCGGGGGCTATTGAAGCTTTCTTT. As protein: CSAAGAIEAFF.

The chain combines TRBV24-1 with TRBJ1-1; tentatively, D is TRBD1 (5 bases). Between the trimmed V and J ends, which lost 5 bases and 4 bases, there was a span of 7 bases. The germline CDR1 and CDR2 sequences are KGHDR and SFDVKD. CDR3 size: 12 residues. The chain's CDR3 is CATSGGGTEAFF. DNA for the CDR3: TGTGCCACCAGTGGGGGGGGCACTGAAGCTTTCTTT.

This clone showed up just a few times. The sample carries other DNA sequences with the same CDR3. The genes are TRBV18 and TRBJ2-2; D remains unclear. From germline, CDR1 is KGHSH and CDR2 LQKENI. The V end was cut by 3 bases, the J end by 1 base, with 9 bases between. The CDR3 is 15 residues long. CDR3 bases: TGTGCCAGCTCACCCCTGGATCAGAACACCGGGGAGCTGTTTTTT. This gives the protein CASSPLDQNTGELFF.

The chain combines TRBV6-2 or TRBV6-3 with TRBJ2-1; 15 bases align to TRBD2. After removal of 5 bases from V and 1 base from J, the junction contained 12 bases not matched to a gene. Germline values: CDR1 MNHEY, CDR2 SVGEGT. The CDR3 has 20 residues. The CDR3 protein is CASSKGLAGGTPLSYNEQFF. The CDR3 DNA reads as TGTGCCAGCAGTAAGGGACTAGCGGGAGGAACCCCCTTATCCTACAATGAGCAGTTCTTC.

The chain has TRBV5-1 and TRBJ2-5; D unclear. The V end lost 0 bases, the J end lost 3 bases, and 6 bases lay between the germline ends. The CDR3 totals 13 residues. From germline, CDR1 is SGHRS and CDR2 YFSETQ. In nucleotides, the CDR3 is TGCGCCAGCAGCTTGGGAGGCGAAGAGACCCAGTACTTC. Its translation: CASSLGGEETQYF.

The rearrangement uses TRBV7-2 and TRBJ2-7; D is undetermined. Germline CDR1 reads SGHTA; CDR2 reads FQGNSA. V shed 1 base and J shed 5 bases, with 18 bases lying between them. The CDR3 runs 16 residues. The CDR3, as DNA: TGTGCCAGCAGCTTAGGGCTTACGTCAGGCCCCCACGAGCAGTACTTC. Its protein is CASSLGLTSGPHEQYF.